Given below is one TCR beta chain in context. The antigen is unknown. This entry comes from a study of cytomegalovirus exposure and HLA in healthy donors. Findings and caveats of the study: Later on, an analysis found that several of the most significant clusters appeared to be linked to common viral pathogens, which included parvovirus B19. Sequencing probably produced one cluster of sequence variants that were highly shared.

PCR was performed using 60 Vbeta and 13 Jbeta primers. The data were produced by immunoSEQ multiplex PCR, yet TCRdb's version contains in-frame clones alone and is incomplete. The sample yields about 190,000 clones, under 80% seen once. Trimming shortened V by 0 bases and J by 4 bases, and 9 bases separated the two germline ends. CDR3 length: 14 residues. In germline, CDR1 is SNHLY, CDR2 FYNNEI. The TCR was taken from a man aged 30 to 45 in good health and CMV-seropositive. The sample taken for sequencing was PBMCs. V usage is TRBV2 and J usage is TRBJ1-2, with D maybe TRBD1 (5 bases). CDR3 protein: CASSEAGGTYGYTF. The CDR3 region has the DNA TGTGCCAGCAGTGAAGCTGGGGGGACCTATGGCTACACCTTC. Variable domain in full (rest from reference TRBV2 and TRBJ1-2): EPEVTQTPSHQVTQMGQEVILRCVPISNHLYFYWYRQILGQKVEFLVSFYNNEISEKSEIFDDQFSVERPDGSNFTLKIRSTKLEDSAMYFCASSEAGGTYGYTFGSGTRLTVV.